These T cell receptor beta chains were read from a single sample in a study of shared T cell receptors in the human thymus. Repertoires were generated with immunoSEQ multiplex PCR, while TCRdb's copy carries only in-frame clones and drops some. The table records more than 550,000 clones, around 87% of them present only once. Separately, the same data were catalogued under a study of human thymus T cells.

Specimen: thymocytes. The receptor source for this set is a boy in the first two years of life with a congenital heart defect. The conserved cysteine and the conserved F or W are not part of the CDR3 here. The order of the fields is V gene, J gene, CDR3 protein.

V: TRBV9; J: TRBJ1-2; CDR3: ASSVGAPEGGDGYT
V: TRBV11-2; J: TRBJ1-5; CDR3: ASSLGLRYSNQPQH
V: TRBV5-6; J: TRBJ1-2; CDR3: ASSNNRGRTDPHGYT
V: TRBV4-2; J: TRBJ2-2; CDR3: ASSQAEGELF
V: TRBV10-1; J: TRBJ1-1; CDR3: ASSFDRASEAF
V: TRBV6-9; J: TRBJ1-2; CDR3: ASSHRTGRIVLFNYGYT
V: TRBV2; J: TRBJ2-7; CDR3: ASAQAFYEQY
V: TRBV10-3; J: TRBJ1-1; CDR3: AISNRDSLNTEAF
V: TRBV10-3; J: TRBJ2-2; CDR3: AISDSGQGENTGELF
V: TRBV19; J: TRBJ1-2; CDR3: ASSIDRQGDYT
V: TRBV4-3; J: TRBJ2-1; CDR3: ASSQGYLPQTSYNEQF
V: TRBV29-1; J: TRBJ2-7; CDR3: SVRGGEQC
V: TRBV19; J: TRBJ1-2; CDR3: ASRPFRGGDGYT
V: TRBV9; J: TRBJ2-5; CDR3: ASSGRYQETQY
V: TRBV9; J: TRBJ1-2; CDR3: ASSARQGPNYGYT
V: TRBV30; J: TRBJ2-7; CDR3: AWSTGQGAHEQY
V: TRBV10-2; J: TRBJ2-5; CDR3: ASLGREETQY
V: TRBV9; J: TRBJ2-3; CDR3: ASSVAGGSTDTQY
V: TRBV6-5; J: TRBJ1-2; CDR3: ASSSGQLGYT
V: TRBV12-5; J: TRBJ1-5; CDR3: ASGLETGISNQPQH
V: TRBV29-1; J: TRBJ2-3; CDR3: SVNPDLLPSTDTQY
V: TRBV29-1; J: TRBJ2-6; CDR3: SVEASGRCWPSGANVLT
V: TRBV6-5; J: TRBJ1-4; CDR3: ASSPGGDREKLF
V: TRBV6-1; J: TRBJ2-1; CDR3: ASSGQYNEQF
V: TRBV7-6; J: TRBJ2-1; CDR3: ASSLAAGGGYNEQF
V: TRBV20-1; J: TRBJ2-7; CDR3: SATTEYEQY
V: TRBV5-6; J: NA; CDR3: ASSLAVANQAYEQY
V: TRBV2; J: TRBJ2-4; CDR3: ASYLAKNIQY
V: TRBV11-1; J: TRBJ2-7; CDR3: ASSPTLTYEQY
V: TRBV4-1; J: TRBJ2-7; CDR3: ASSQDAGARLRYEQY
V: TRBV10-3; J: TRBJ1-5; CDR3: AISESADGAGLRLQPQH
V: TRBV4-2; J: TRBJ2-2; CDR3: ASSQEGGAPSGELF
V: TRBV10-3; J: TRBJ2-7; CDR3: AGGPSPYEQY